This T cell receptor (beta chain) derives from a study of T cells in Graves' hyperthyroidism and ophthalmopathy (dated by TCRdb to between 2018 and 2021). About the study as a whole: Peripheral blood was sampled at the time of initial diagnosis, prior to any treatment. A discovery cohort of about a hundred patients, about 40 with Graves' ophthalmopathy and over 55 with stable Graves' hyperthyroidism, was used to find distinguishing TCR V-J signatures. Prospective prediction of ophthalmopathy was tested in an independent validation cohort consisting of 18 to 20 hyperthyroidism patients and 17 patients who later progressed to ophthalmopathy. The approximately 95 discovery patients were divided at random into training and test sets in a 7:3 ratio. Thyroid tissue and blood T-cell repertoires from six Graves' hyperthyroidism patients were also compared in the study. Once sampling was done, hyperthyroidism patients were given methimazole at a starting dose of 30 mg daily, whereas ophthalmopathy patients were given high-dose intravenous methylprednisolone. The paper reports TCR Vbeta CDR3 sequencing of 135 peripheral blood samples: 43 ophthalmopathy, roughly 80 hyperthyroidism and around 17 progressor patients.

Many counts were recorded for this clonotype. This receptor's antigen is unknown. No quality values exist for individual bases; no much larger clone is one base distant. Study-wide findings and limitations: Most expanded thyroid clonotypes (frequency above 0.001) were also found in blood, which suggests that blood repertoires may mirror thyroid immune responses. In validation, the model predicted progression to ophthalmopathy with 65% to 71% sensitivity and 72% to 85% specificity, a median of 6.5 months before onset. No statistical method was used to fix the sample size in advance, and group allocation was not hidden from the investigators. In cross-validation, a model built on a 13 V-J signature told ophthalmopathy apart from stable hyperthyroidism with approximately 90% sensitivity and roughly 81% specificity, and in testing the same model reached 80%/75%.

The hyperthyroidism patients were between 18 and 65 years old and newly diagnosed, with a disease duration of less than 2 months. Any patient with an uncontrolled infection, another autoimmune disease, pregnancy or lactation was excluded. Diagnoses relied on clinical symptoms, serum thyroxine and TRAb, thyroid ultrasound and orbital computed tomography. For progressor patients, blood was drawn at the first diagnosis of hyperthyroidism, before any ophthalmopathy symptoms had appeared. PBMCs were isolated from about 9 ml of fresh peripheral blood by Ficoll-Paque density gradient centrifugation. Progressor patients were defined as those initially diagnosed with Graves' hyperthyroidism in whom ophthalmopathy developed during follow-up. Trizol reagent was used to extract total RNA, and RNA quality was then checked on an Agilent 2100 Bioanalyzer. TCR beta CDR3 regions were amplified from RNA transcripts. A first-round RT-PCR of the TCR CDR3 used the HTBI primer set with the Qiagen OneStep RT-PCR kit. Libraries were constructed in a second round of multiplex PCR, after which size selection and purification were carried out. Paired-end sequencing of the libraries was performed with 100 bp reads on an Illumina HiSeq2000. Processing in the source paper ran as follows. SOAPnuke was used to process the raw data, throwing out any read that contained adapters or uncalled bases, had a mean Phred below 15, or lacked an exact constant-primer or identifier match. COPE v1.2.5 was used to merge the high-quality paired reads, and each unique nucleotide sequence was defined as a clonotype. MiTCR v1.1 was used to align the clonotypes against IMGT TRBV, TRBD and TRBJ reference segments. The analysis included only V-J combinations with a frequency above 0.0001, which together covered 99% to 99.2% of the repertoires. The TCS score was defined as F50 (clonal expansion) divided by E x V (chaos), with BLOSUM62-based TCRdist calculated between CDR3 peptides within each V-J. Welch's t-statistics and random forest reduced fewer than 600 V-J features to roughly 13, which were used in a naive Bayes classifier (R e1071). Starting from the raw public reads, TCRdb applied fastp trimming at Q25, assembled clones with MiXCR and retained in-frame beta chains. Rows are unified per CDR3 protein, each entry keeping the most common DNA and genes. These V and J calls rely on TCRdb rather than the paper's analysis. This sample has about 270,000 distinct CDR3 sequences in its table, and over 12% of those were observed once. In total, the top ten clones hold around 30% of the sample.

The CDR3 spans 14 residues, from the cysteine through the phenylalanine. Only the CDR3 portion is preserved as DNA: 42 bases, with reading frame beginning at the first base. Looking up the germline V gene yields CDR1 SNHLY and CDR2 FYNNEI. At the junction V is shortened by 8 bases and J by 6 bases, with 17 bases in between. The sequence was obtained from a woman aged 50 to 60 with Graves' hyperthyroidism that later progressed to Graves' ophthalmopathy. The chain was built from TRBV2 and TRBJ1-5; 5 matching bases give a weak D call of TRBD1. The sample taken for sequencing was blood. The DNA is as follows: TGTGCCAGCGATTCGACGGGGCTAGTTCAGCCCCAGCATTTT. This is translated as CASDSTGLVQPQHF.